This entry is about one T cell receptor beta chain. Antigen specificity is unknown. This entry comes from a study of cytomegalovirus exposure and HLA in healthy donors. Findings and caveats of the study: A later analysis showed that HLA-associated TCR beta chains had undergone more clonal expansion than equally common others. Certain indistinguishable V segments, among them TRBV6-2 and TRBV6-3, were excluded. Only CMV serostatus was available as immune exposure information. High specificity and sensitivity for cytomegalovirus status were reported for the classifier.

60 Vbeta and 13 Jbeta primers were used in PCR. The protocol was immunoSEQ multiplex PCR, while the TCRdb copy is restricted to in-frame clones and leaves out a portion. The sample includes about 76,000 clones, roughly 76% of them seen just once. CDR3 size: 15 residues. The germline V gene has CDR1 KGHSH and CDR2 LQKENI. Trimming shortened V by 1 base and J by 3 bases, and 10 bases separated the two germline ends. This receptor was obtained from a male donor in good health and CMV-seropositive. What was sequenced was PBMCs. The V call is TRBV18, the J call TRBJ2-1; D remains unclear. The DNA for the CDR3 is TGTGCCAGCTCACCACGCCAGTCCGTCTACAATGAGCAGTTCTTC. It yields the protein CASSPRQSVYNEQFF.